This passage covers 25 T cell receptor beta chains from one sample sequenced in a study of blood T cell repertoires in COVID-19. Here immunoSEQ multiplex PCR was the method, and the copy in TCRdb shows in-frame clones only, minus some. The sample holds some 180,000 clones, 84% seen once. Sample: PBMCs or T cells enriched from blood (not recorded which). Every receptor here comes from a woman in her 30s who had been exposed to COVID-19.

The chain employs TRBV19 and TRBJ1-6; TRBD1 is a possible D gene (6 bases). V was shortened by 4 bases and J by 8 bases, with 9 bases between the two germline ends. This CDR3 region has 13 residues. The germline gives CDR1 LNHDA, CDR2 SQIVND (reference sequence). The CDR3 coding sequence is TGTGCCAGTAGTAACAGGGCCGATTCACCCCTCCACTTT. Translated: CASSNRADSPLHF.

The chain employs TRBV28 and TRBJ1-2; perhaps TRBD1 as D (5 bases). V was pared by 5 bases and J by 6 bases, with 10 bases between. Germline V gene sequence: CDR1 MDHEN, CDR2 SYDVKM. CDR3 size: 12 residues. CDR3 loop: CASSDSFDGYTF. CDR3 nucleotides: TGTGCCAGCAGTGACAGCTTTGATGGCTACACCTTC.

The gene calls are TRBV9 and TRBJ1-6; D may be TRBD1 (6 bases). Looked up from germline, CDR1 is SGDLS and CDR2 is YYNGEE. The V end lost 3 bases, the J end lost 5 bases, and 12 bases lay between the germline ends. This CDR3 comprises 15 residues. CDR3 loop: CASSAVRGNNSPLHF. CDR3 coding DNA: TGTGCCAGCAGCGCCGTCAGGGGTAATAATTCACCCCTCCACTTT.

The V and J genes are TRBV9 and TRBJ2-3; 7 bases fit TRBD1. The CDR3 covers 16 residues. Germline-derived CDR1 and CDR2 are SGDLS and YYNGEE. Losses at the gene ends were 1 base for V and 4 bases for J; bases not matched to a gene: 9. CDR3 region: CASSVRGQGVADTQYF. In DNA, the CDR3 is TGTGCCAGCAGCGTAAGAGGGCAGGGGGTAGCAGATACGCAGTATTTT.

The chain combines TRBV5-6 with TRBJ1-6; D is unresolved. The V end was cut by 1 base, the J end by 6 bases, with 17 bases between. The CDR3 spans 17 residues. CDR1 and CDR2 from the germline V gene are SGHDT and YYEEEE. CDR3 sequence (DNA): TGTGCCAGCAGCTTGTGGGAGGGATACGTGGGTAATTCACCCCTCCACTTT. Its translation is CASSLWEGYVGNSPLHF.

The chain joins TRBV27 to TRBJ1-2; no reliable D call. The CDR3 totals 15 residues. V lost 5 bases and J lost 0, with 13 bases in between. The germline V gene has CDR1 MNHEY and CDR2 SMNVEV (reference sequence). The CDR3: CASSPIASSNYGYTF. The CDR3 nucleotides read TGTGCCAGCAGTCCCATCGCTAGTTCTAACTATGGCTACACCTTC.

This chain joins TRBV6-5 and TRBJ1-1; no reliable D call. Trimming took off 0 bases at V and 10 bases at J, with 12 bases between the two ends. Per germline, CDR1 MNHEY and CDR2 SVGAGI. The CDR3 extends over 13 amino acids. The DNA for the CDR3 is TGTGCCAGCAGTTACTCGATGGCTCCCCTAGCTTTCTTT. This codes for CASSYSMAPLAFF.

The chain couples TRBV6-5 to TRBJ2-7; no clear D gene. The CDR3 loop spans 11 amino acids. Trimming took off 7 bases at V and 3 bases at J, with 7 bases between the two ends. Germline values: CDR1 MNHEY, CDR2 SVGAGI. The CDR3 nucleotides are TGTGCCAGCAATCAGAACTACGAGCAGTACTTC. Translation: CASNQNYEQYF.

The V call is TRBV5-1, the J call TRBJ1-2; the match to TRBD1 covers 7 bases. CDR3 length: 17 residues. The ends lost 3 bases at V and 5 bases at J; junction bases unmatched: 16. Germline V CDR1 and CDR2: SGHRS, YFSETQ. The CDR3 DNA sequence: TGCGCCAGCAGCTCAAACAGCCTTGACAGGGAGAAATATGGCTACACCTTC. Protein sequence: CASSSNSLDREKYGYTF.

The V and J genes are TRBV12-3 or TRBV12-4 and TRBJ1-5, with a tentative D call TRBD1 (5 bases). The length of the CDR3 is 12 residues. Trimming took 10 bases from V and 0 from J, leaving 7 bases between them. The CDR3 loop is CAIGDSNQPQHF. The DNA of the CDR3 is TGTGCCATAGGGGATAGCAATCAGCCCCAGCATTTT.

The V and J genes are TRBV9 and TRBJ1-6, with 8 nucleotides matching TRBD1. V shed 1 base and J 5 bases; nucleotides not matched to a gene: 5. The CDR3 loop spans 16 amino acids. From germline, CDR1 is SGDLS and CDR2 YYNGEE. CDR3 amino acids: CASSVLGQADNSPLHF. The CDR3 DNA sequence: TGTGCCAGCAGCGTATTGGGACAGGCGGATAATTCACCCCTCCACTTT.

The chain uses TRBV4-1 and TRBJ2-5; D remains ambiguous. Germline lookup yields CDR1 MGHRA and CDR2 YSYEKL. CDR3 size: 13 residues. V was clipped by 1 base and J by 2 bases, with 5 bases between them. CDR3 protein: CASSQASQETQYF. DNA for the CDR3: TGCGCCAGCAGCCAAGCGTCGCAAGAGACCCAGTACTTC.

This rearrangement joins TRBV5-5 to TRBJ1-2; 7 bases are a match to TRBD1. Looked up from germline, CDR1 is SGHKS and CDR2 is YYEKEE (reference sequence). J was trimmed by 6 bases and V by 3 bases; bases with no gene match: 5. This CDR3 spans 13 amino acids. The CDR3 here is CASSYMTGNGYTF. CDR3 coding DNA: TGTGCCAGCAGCTATATGACAGGGAATGGCTACACCTTC.

J is TRBJ2-7 and V is TRBV5-1; tentatively, D is TRBD1 (5 bases). Trimming took 3 bases from V and 6 from J, leaving 16 bases between them. Germline CDR1 reads SGHRS; CDR2 reads YFSETQ. The CDR3 loop spans 14 amino acids. This CDR3 reads CASSSRSGNPEQYF. DNA for the CDR3: TGCGCCAGCAGCTCTAGGTCAGGGAATCCCGAGCAGTACTTC.

The rearrangement links TRBV20-1 to TRBJ2-7, with TRBD2 matching over 8 bases. V lost 3 bases and J lost 5; bases outside the gene matches: 6. CDR3 length: 13 residues. From germline, CDR1 is DFQATT and CDR2 SNEGSKA (reference sequence). CDR3 region: CSASAAGGHEQYF. DNA for the CDR3: TGCAGTGCTAGTGCTGCGGGGGGACACGAGCAGTACTTC.

The genes are TRBV7-8 and TRBJ1-1, with 7 bases aligning to TRBD1. CDR1 and CDR2 from the germline V gene are SGHVS and FQNEAQ. The CDR3 runs 14 residues. J gave up 4 bases and V 5 bases, and 7 bases lay outside the gene matches. Written as DNA, the CDR3 is TGTGCCAGCAGCGACAGGGCCGTAGGCACTGAAGCTTTCTTT. This translates into CASSDRAVGTEAFF. Full variable domain (missing parts from reference TRBV7-8 and TRBJ1-1): GAGVSQSPRYKVAKRGQDVALRCDPISGHVSLFWYQQALGQGPEFLTYFQNEAQLDKSGLPSDRFFAERPEGSVSTLKIQRTQQEDSAVYLCASSDRAVGTEAFFGQGTRLTVV.

The count of this clone is one. The genes are TRBV7-2 and TRBJ2-6, with 9 nucleotides matching TRBD1. Germline V gene sequence: CDR1 SGHTA, CDR2 FQGNSA. This CDR3 region has 17 residues. V gave up 5 bases and J gave up 4 bases; unmatched junction bases: 9. The CDR3: CASSAQQGALGANVLTF. DNA for the CDR3: TGTGCCAGCAGCGCCCAACAGGGGGCGCTGGGGGCCAACGTCCTGACTTTC.

The rearrangement joins TRBV19 to TRBJ1-6; 7 bases fit TRBD1. The V gene's germline CDR1 is LNHDA and CDR2 SQIVND (reference sequence). This CDR3 region has 15 residues. With 1 base clipped from V and 8 bases from J, the junction kept 5 bases outside the gene matches. CDR3 protein: CASSIANRGYSPLHF. In DNA, the CDR3 is TGTGCCAGTAGTATAGCAAACAGGGGTTATTCACCCCTCCACTTT.

The chain has TRBV4-1 and TRBJ1-4, with 9 bases matching TRBD1. J gave up 8 bases and V 2 bases, and 3 bases lay outside the gene matches. Germline V gives CDR1 MGHRA, CDR2 YSYEKL. The CDR3 covers 14 residues. CDR3 coding DNA: TGCGCCAGCAGCCAACCGGGACAGGGAGAAAAACTGTTTTTT. Translation: CASSQPGQGEKLFF.

The chain recombines TRBV10-2 with TRBJ1-1, with D possibly being TRBD1 (5 bases). With 6 bases removed from V and 0 bases from J, the gap between germline ends came to 11 bases. There are 14 residues in the CDR3. In germline, CDR1 is WSHSY, CDR2 SAAADI. CDR3: CASSPTVMNTEAFF. CDR3 nucleotides: TGCGCCAGCAGCCCGACAGTGATGAACACTGAAGCTTTCTTT.

The gene calls are TRBV7-9 and TRBJ1-2; D may be TRBD1 (6 bases). CDR1 is SEHNR, CDR2 FQNEAQ, per germline (reference sequence). CDR3 length: 10 residues. V lost 5 bases to trimming and J lost 8 bases, with 6 bases between them. The chain's CDR3 is CASSGTGYTF. CDR3 sequence (DNA): TGTGCCAGCAGCGGGACAGGCTACACCTTC.

This clone was seen a single time. The rearrangement joins TRBV15 to TRBJ2-5; TRBD2 matches at 10 bases. The CDR3 is 17 residues long. After removal of 1 base from V and 5 bases from J, the junction contained 10 bases not matched to a gene. CDR1 LNHNV and CDR2 YYDKDF come from the germline V gene (reference sequence). The CDR3 region is CATSRVSGGLLRETQYF. The CDR3 DNA is TGTGCCACCAGCAGAGTTAGCGGGGGGCTTTTAAGGGAGACCCAGTACTTC.

CDR3 nucleotides: TGTGCCAGCAGTACAGGGGTGAACACTGAAGCTTTCTTT. Translated: CASSTGVNTEAFF. This sequence joins TRBV12-3 or TRBV12-4 and TRBJ1-1; 7 nucleotides match TRBD1. CDR3 size: 13 residues. With 5 bases clipped from V and 0 bases from J, the junction kept 0 bases outside the gene matches.

The chain links TRBV18 to TRBJ1-6; D uncertain. Germline V gene data show CDR1 as KGHSH and CDR2 as LQKENI. The CDR3 covers 15 residues. V lost 4 bases and J 8 bases, leaving 15 bases between the germline ends. The CDR3 loop is CASSLGMAGYSPLHF. CDR3 coding DNA: TGTGCCAGCTCACTCGGGATGGCGGGCTATTCACCCCTCCACTTT.

The genes are TRBV2 and TRBJ1-5; D not resolved. Germline V gene lookup returns CDR1 SNHLY and CDR2 FYNNEI. This CDR3 is built from 13 residues. The CDR3, as DNA: TGTGCGAGCCAGCGGGATAGCAATCAGCCCCAGCATTTT. Amino acid sequence: CASQRDSNQPQHF.